This TCR beta chain was recorded in a study of T cell repertoires in cytomegalovirus infection. Overall study context: HLA-B-restricted CMV epitopes that are well studied were used alongside recently identified HLA-C-restricted ones. It can be stated that public TCR beta signatures indicated CMV infection as well as a matching HLA type. Study results and limitations: Public TCR beta family frequency separated CMV-and-HLA carriers, including in an independent cohort.

There are 15 residues in the CDR3. J gave up 6 bases and V 5 bases, and 10 bases lay outside the gene matches. The germline V gene has CDR1 SEHNR and CDR2 FQNEAQ (reference sequence). In this sample, this clonotype turned up a few times. Its antigen is as yet unknown. TCRdb called the reads again in MiXCR, with one record for every CDR3 protein. The repertoire holds roughly 180,000 distinct CDR3 sequences, roughly 21% seen once, with under 30% in the top ten. The chain is built from TRBV7-9 and TRBJ1-1; 9 nucleotides agree with TRBD1. The specimen comprised CD8+ T cells from cultured PBMCs, sampled from culture after CMV antigen stimulation. This TCR came from a human donor in good health (CMV status not recorded). Some clones in this sample may be carry-over from other donors' samples. The chain's CDR3 is CASSQAGTGGPEAFF. The DNA for the CDR3 is TGTGCCAGCAGCCAAGCGGGCACAGGGGGCCCTGAAGCTTTCTTT.